What follows is one T cell receptor beta chain and its context. CDR3 size: 15 residues. Deletions cut 0 bases from V and 3 bases from J, with 13 bases between. Germline V gene sequence: CDR1 SGDLS, CDR2 YYNGEE. Clones were read by immunoSEQ multiplex PCR, and TCRdb kept only the in-frame ones, dropping some. The repertoire consists of around 100,000 clones, with about 75% occurring once and the leading ten covering roughly 6%. The sample is drawn from a study of blood T cell repertoires in COVID-19. This TCR was recovered from a man older than 75 with acute or convalescent COVID-19. The sequencing sample was made of peripheral blood. V usage is TRBV9 and J usage is TRBJ2-7, with D perhaps matching TRBD2 (6 bases). The CDR3 coding sequence is TGTGCCAGCAGCGTAGAAATCACTAGCTACTACGAGCAGTACTTC. Its translation: CASSVEITSYYEQYF.